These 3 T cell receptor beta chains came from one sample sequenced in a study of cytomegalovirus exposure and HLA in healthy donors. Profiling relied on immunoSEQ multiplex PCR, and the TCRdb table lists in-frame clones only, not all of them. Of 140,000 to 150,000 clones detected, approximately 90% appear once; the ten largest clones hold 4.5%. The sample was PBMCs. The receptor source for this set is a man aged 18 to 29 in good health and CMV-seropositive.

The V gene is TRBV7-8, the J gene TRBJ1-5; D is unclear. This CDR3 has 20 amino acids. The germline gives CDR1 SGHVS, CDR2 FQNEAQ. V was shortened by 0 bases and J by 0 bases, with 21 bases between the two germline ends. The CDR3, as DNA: TGTGCCAGCAGCTTAGCTTCCCCGGACTCCAAATACCCTAGCAATCAGCCCCAGCATTTT. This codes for CASSLASPDSKYPSNQPQHF.

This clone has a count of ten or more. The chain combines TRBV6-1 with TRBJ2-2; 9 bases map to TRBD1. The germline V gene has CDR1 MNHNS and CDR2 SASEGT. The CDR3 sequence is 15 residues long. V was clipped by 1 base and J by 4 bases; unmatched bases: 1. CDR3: CASSEGTGVTGELFF. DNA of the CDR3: TGTGCCAGCAGTGAAGGGACAGGGGTCACCGGGGAGCTGTTTTTT.

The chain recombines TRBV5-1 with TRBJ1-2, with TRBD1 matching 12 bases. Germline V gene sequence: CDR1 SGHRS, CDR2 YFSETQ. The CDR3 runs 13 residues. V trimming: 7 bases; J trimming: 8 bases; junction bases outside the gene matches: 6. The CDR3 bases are TGCGCCAGCTCGCGGGACAGGGGGCCCGGCTACACCTTC. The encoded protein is CASSRDRGPGYTF.